One sample yielded the 11 T cell receptor beta chains listed below, sequenced in a study of T cells expressing NK-cell markers (TCRdb year 2020). Receptor amplification or capture employed 5' RACE. The reads were generated on an Illumina HiSeq 2000. Based on TCRdb reprocessing of the reads, there is one entry per CDR3 protein sequence, and DNA is missing. The table kept for this sample lists about 260,000 distinct CDR3 sequences. Clones ranked in the top ten supply roughly 4.2% of the sample. Sequencing input: blood T cells: a sorted CD56 or NKG2C T cell subset, CD4+ or CD8+ T cells, or bulk PBMC T cells (not recorded which). Every receptor here comes from a woman aged 18 to 69 in good health.

The chain is built from TRBV7-2 and TRBJ1-2. The CDR3 extends over 12 amino acids. Germline values: CDR1 SGHTA, CDR2 FQGNSA. CDR3 amino acids: CASSPSWDGYTF.

CDR3 sequence: CSVLGNQPQHF. J is TRBJ1-5 and V is TRBV20-1. There are 11 residues in the CDR3. The germline V gene encodes CDR1 DFQATT and CDR2 SNEGSKA (reference sequence).

The genes are TRBV29-1 and TRBJ2-1. The CDR3 has 12 residues. The V gene's germline CDR1 is SQVTM and CDR2 ANQGSEA. The CDR3 loop is CSVDSLNNEQFF.

The chain is built from TRBV14 and TRBJ2-3; TCRdb's assignment of TRBD1 cannot be checked, as there is no DNA. The germline V gene encodes CDR1 SGHDN and CDR2 FVKESK. This CDR3 is 15 amino acids long. CDR3 loop: CASSHGEPGRDTQYF. The whole variable domain, remainder taken from reference TRBV14 and TRBJ2-3, is EAGVTQFPSHSVIEKGQTVTLRCDPISGHDNLYWYRRVMGKEIKFLLHFVKESKQDESGMPNNRFLAERTGGTYSTLKVQPAELEDSGVYFCASSHGEPGRDTQYFGPGTRLTVL.

The chain combines TRBV3-1 with TRBJ2-4; with no DNA, the TCRdb D assignment of TRBD2 cannot be verified. The CDR3 loop spans 13 amino acids. Germline values: CDR1 LGHDT, CDR2 YNNKEL (reference sequence). Here the CDR3 reads CASRKSSGNIQYF.

The chain uses TRBV20-1 and TRBJ2-7. The germline gives CDR1 DFQATT, CDR2 SNEGSKA (reference sequence). The CDR3 totals 14 residues. The CDR3 reads CSARDRLAHYEQYF.

The chain employs TRBV4-3 and TRBJ1-2; TCRdb proposes TRBD1, but this gene call is untestable without DNA. CDR1 is LGHNA and CDR2 is YSLEER in the germline V gene. CDR3 length equals 16 residues. The CDR3 here is CASSQEVRAANYGYTF.

V and J are TRBV20-1 and TRBJ2-2; with no DNA, the TCRdb D assignment of TRBD2 cannot be verified. The germline V gene has CDR1 DFQATT and CDR2 SNEGSKA (reference sequence). The CDR3 is 16 residues long. CDR3 residues: CSSLGTSGRGTGELFF.

The chain uses TRBV6-6 and TRBJ2-2. Per germline, CDR1 MNHNY and CDR2 SVGAGI (reference sequence). The CDR3 covers 12 residues. The CDR3 loop reads CASRWDTGELFF.

V gene TRBV10-1 combines with J gene TRBJ2-3; TCRdb picks TRBD1, but there is no DNA to check that call. The CDR3 is 14 amino acids. Germline lookup yields CDR1 WNHNN and CDR2 SYGVQD (reference sequence). CDR3 sequence: CASSQRGVADTQYF.

V is TRBV12-3 or TRBV12-4 and J is TRBJ2-1; without DNA, the TCRdb call of TRBD2 cannot be checked. CDR3 length: 11 amino acids. This CDR3 is CASSPDLQRFF.